This T cell receptor (beta chain) is from a study of blood T cell repertoires in COVID-19. As handled by the study authors: Amplified reference gene primers provided the basis for estimating nucleated cell counts. The method was immunoSEQ multiplex PCR; TCRdb's version includes in-frame clones alone and lacks a portion of them. D and trimming were read from the DNA, whereas the V and J calls and clone size are those reported in that table. The sample consists of 200,000 to 250,000 clones, about 83% of them appearing once. CDR3 size: 14 residues. V dropped 3 bases and J dropped 6; count of bases not matched to a gene: 5. The V gene's germline CDR1 is SEHNR and CDR2 FQNEAQ (reference sequence). Participants reported their clinical history, and cohort assignment relied on those reports. Exposed volunteers were people who met a COVID-19 case within 2 weeks before study entry.

This receptor was taken from a woman aged 50 to 65 who had been exposed to COVID-19. The sample comprised PBMCs or T cells enriched from blood (not recorded which). The rearrangement uses TRBV7-9 and TRBJ2-3; 8 bases are a match to TRBD2. Here the CDR3 reads CASSFSGARDTQYF. In DNA form, the CDR3 reads TGTGCCAGCAGCTTTAGCGGGGCCCGGGATACGCAGTATTTT.